This record looks at one T cell receptor (beta chain) sequence and its context. Patients from Seattle were sampled longitudinally, starting during active infection. V was shortened by 5 bases and J by 5 bases, with 8 bases between the two germline ends. Germline V gene data show CDR1 as SGHTA and CDR2 as FQGNSA. This CDR3 spans 12 amino acids. This sample is drawn from a study of blood T cell repertoires in COVID-19. Method: immunoSEQ multiplex PCR; TCRdb's copy keeps in-frame clones and lacks some. The sample lists 250,000 or so clones; 90% were seen once. Sequenced input: peripheral blood. The chain employs TRBV7-2 and TRBJ2-3; the D is unclear. This TCR derives from a woman aged 55-75 years with COVID-19, enrolled during active disease. The CDR3 coding sequence is TGTGCCAGCAGCCCGCGGTTAGATACGCAGTATTTT. It yields the protein CASSPRLDTQYF.